This is a list of T cell receptor beta chains from one sample in a study of monozygotic twins with inflammatory bowel disease. Reprocessing the 5' RACE reads, TCRdb reports a single entry for every CDR3 protein and omits DNA. This table lists more than 300,000 distinct CDR3 sequences. Sample: blood. The receptors stem from a human donor with ulcerative colitis or Crohn's disease, or a healthy co-twin of an affected twin (not recorded which). The CDR3 runs from the conserved cysteine through the conserved F or W. Each record gives: V gene, J gene, CDR3 protein.

>TRBV3-1|TRBJ1-1
CASRAVGEAFF
>TRBV14|TRBJ2-7
CASSPLRGFSYEQYF
>TRBV27|TRBJ1-1
CASSNRDRALNTEAFF
>TRBV7-9|TRBJ2-5
CASSEPTGTGKKETQYF
>TRBV6-5|TRBJ2-2
CASSYSRAGAGELFF
>TRBV7-2|TRBJ1-5
CASSPTGTRYSNQPQHF
>TRBV18|TRBJ2-5
CATTGQEETQYF
>TRBV7-8|TRBJ2-1
CASSLDGLVVFNEQFF
>TRBV7-3|TRBJ1-5
CASSLRGCNQPQHF
>TRBV7-9|TRBJ1-2
CASSLEEGRVYGYTF
>TRBV15|TRBJ2-2
CATSRTGLAFGELFF
>TRBV28|TRBJ1-2
CASSSPQGSSGYTF
>TRBV2|TRBJ2-2
CASSARGKLFF
>TRBV27|TRBJ2-3
CASRPSGRDTQYF
>TRBV6-2/TRBV6-3|TRBJ2-1
CASSLYNEQFF
>TRBV20-1|TRBJ2-2
CSARGGGGTSNTGELFF
>TRBV6-1|TRBJ2-2
CASRIGTANTGELFF
>TRBV5-1|TRBJ1-5
CAREHRRNLPQHF
>TRBV12-3/TRBV12-4|TRBJ2-3
CASSPWVAYGTDTQYF
>TRBV4-1|TRBJ2-2
CASSRLTQGGTGELFF
>TRBV4-3|TRBJ2-3
CASSPQGSADHGDTQYF
>TRBV12-3/TRBV12-4|TRBJ2-7
CASSLIRSHEQYF
>TRBV20-1|TRBJ1-1
CSEGSGWATEAFF
>TRBV7-6|TRBJ2-5
CASRPSSPGQGATQYF
>TRBV5-1|TRBJ2-6
CASSLAVIGSGANVLTF
>TRBV6-5|TRBJ2-1
CASNPGLGPGSSYNEQFF
>TRBV20-1|TRBJ2-7
CSATGTSGRTSYEQYF
>TRBV12-3/TRBV12-4|TRBJ1-1
CASSLRGAVTEAFF
>TRBV30|TRBJ1-5
CAWSLGQGNQPQHF
>TRBV29-1|TRBJ1-1
CSVQGLRTDTEAFF
>TRBV11-2|TRBJ2-1
CASSLLASGSWMNNEQFF
>TRBV28|TRBJ2-3
CASSSQGAGGRDTQYF
>TRBV5-1|TRBJ2-5
CASSSRGQETQYF
>TRBV6-5|TRBJ2-3
CASSYSGTASTDTQYF
>TRBV7-8|TRBJ2-7
CASSLGETSYEQYF
>TRBV6-6|TRBJ2-7
CASSYPGAPSEQYF
>TRBV7-2|TRBJ2-7
CASSSSGGQEQYF
>TRBV7-2|TRBJ1-1
CASSLQGSQITEAFF
>TRBV11-3|TRBJ2-1
CASNTGLPRFEQFF
>TRBV6-1|TRBJ2-7
CASTIISRGEQYF
>TRBV7-2|TRBJ1-3
CASSLGERTSGNTIYF
>TRBV12-3/TRBV12-4|TRBJ2-4
CASSPPGLKNIQYF
>TRBV5-6|TRBJ1-2
CASLSRRTIYGYTF
>TRBV6-5|TRBJ2-1
CASSYEGAGIYEQFF
>TRBV7-9|TRBJ2-5
CASSLIRASSSAQYF
>TRBV29-1|TRBJ2-7
CSVEEADYEQYF
>TRBV5-1|TRBJ1-5
CASSLLAGQGQPQHF
>TRBV7-7|TRBJ2-1
CASSLVQPGDEQFF
>TRBV7-2|TRBJ2-1
CASSVTSGSSYNEQFF
>TRBV15|TRBJ2-1
CATSRDVGGPENEQFF
>TRBV18|TRBJ1-5
CASSPTRRGNQPQHF